This T cell receptor beta chain is drawn from a study of Graves' ophthalmopathy and Graves' hyperthyroidism. Notes on the study in general: Most expanded clonotypes from thyroid (those above 0.001 frequency) were also found in blood. Sensitivity of 87.88% and specificity of approximately 81% were achieved when a 13-signature model separated ophthalmopathy from stable hyperthyroidism.

Investigators amplified TCR beta CDR3 regions from RNA transcripts. HTBI primers primed a first-round RT-PCR, and a second-round multiplex PCR followed. TCRdb used MiXCR to reprocess the multiplex PCR reads, holding one entry per CDR3 protein. The data contain around 600,000 distinct CDR3 sequences, over 40% of them seen just once; the ten biggest clones take up about 3.3%. Under 3 months in duration, the ophthalmopathy in affected donors had moderate-to-severe activity, CAS ≥3 and NOSPECS ≥4. Excluded: other autoimmune disease, uncontrolled infection, pregnancy or lactation. CDR1 MGHDK and CDR2 SYGVNS come from the germline V gene. V lost 11 bases and J lost 4, with 11 bases in between. The CDR3 is 11 amino acids. For this clonotype: Its antigen is not identified.

Sequenced: peripheral blood. The receptor's source is an adult man with Graves' ophthalmopathy. The V call is TRBV25-1, the J call TRBJ1-2, with D possibly matching TRBD1 (5 bases). The CDR3 spells CAAGGVYGYTF. Written as DNA, the CDR3 is TGTGCCGCGGGGGGGGTCTATGGCTACACCTTC.